This entry lists 9 T cell receptor beta chains sequenced from one sample in a study of cytotoxic CD8 clonotypes in ibrutinib-treated CLL. This table comes from immunoSEQ multiplex PCR, and its TCRdb copy is limited to in-frame clones, with some not included. The repertoire consists of 20,000 to 30,000 clones, with about 72% occurring once and the leading ten covering 28%. This specimen was PBMCs, taken after 24 months of ibrutinib treatment. Receptors were obtained from a human donor with chronic lymphocytic leukemia.

This clone has a handful of counts. This chain connects TRBV9 to TRBJ1-1; no clear D gene. Germline lookup yields CDR1 SGDLS and CDR2 YYNGEE. V lost 3 bases, J lost 6 bases, and 15 bases lay in between. The CDR3 contains 14 residues. The DNA for the CDR3 is TGTGCCAGCAGCGCCTCGGGTTCAACGCCTGAAGCTTTCTTT. Translated, it gives CASSASGSTPEAFF.

Relative to its sample, this clone is large. The chain links TRBV2 to TRBJ1-5, with D perhaps matching TRBD1 (5 bases). The germline V gene has CDR1 SNHLY and CDR2 FYNNEI. The CDR3 extends over 16 amino acids. V lost 5 bases to trimming and J lost 0 bases, with 14 bases between them. The CDR3 protein is CASSKQVLDSNQPQHF. In DNA form, the CDR3 reads TGTGCCAGCAGTAAACAGGTATTGGATAGCAATCAGCCCCAGCATTTT.

The genes are TRBV5-6 and TRBJ2-7; the match to TRBD1 covers 8 bases. CDR1 and CDR2 (germline): SGHDT, YYEEEE. There are 14 residues in the CDR3. V lost 2 bases and J lost 5; bases outside the gene matches: 6. DNA of the CDR3: TGTGCCAGCAGCTTAGCGGACAGGGTCCACGAGCAGTACTTC. Translated: CASSLADRVHEQYF.

The chain recombines TRBV9 with TRBJ2-2; 8 bases map to TRBD1. Trimming removed 3 bases from V and 3 bases from J; junction bases left unmatched: 7. The CDR3 spans 16 residues. Germline-derived CDR1 and CDR2 are SGDLS and YYNGEE. In DNA form, the CDR3 reads TGTGCCAGCAGCGGAACCGGGACAGGAGACACCGGGGAGCTGTTTTTT. It is translated as CASSGTGTGDTGELFF. Using reference TRBV9 and TRBJ2-2 for the parts outside the CDR3, the full variable domain is DSGVTQTPKHLITATGQRVTLRCSPRSGDLSVYWYQQSLDQGLQFLIQYYNGEERAKGNILERFSAQQFPDLHSELNLSSLELGDSALYFCASSGTGTGDTGELFFGEGSRLTVL.

V is TRBV5-5 and J is TRBJ1-1; a possible D gene is TRBD1 (6 bases). The CDR3 spans 13 residues. V was clipped by 2 bases and J by 3 bases, with 8 bases between them. Germline CDR1 and CDR2: SGHKS and YYEKEE (reference sequence). The CDR3 sequence is CASSLQGYTEAFF. CDR3 bases: TGTGCCAGCAGCTTACAGGGTTACACTGAAGCTTTCTTT.

This rearrangement joins TRBV5-5 to TRBJ1-4, with a tentative D call TRBD1 (5 bases). CDR1 is SGHKS and CDR2 is YYEKEE in the germline V gene (reference sequence). This CDR3 spans 18 amino acids. The ends were cut back, 4 bases at V and 0 bases at J, with 19 bases in the middle. CDR3 in DNA: TGTGCCAGCAGCACCCGGGACCGACCCTATACAACTAATGAAAAACTGTTTTTT. This translates into CASSTRDRPYTTNEKLFF.

V usage is TRBV18 and J usage is TRBJ2-7; a possible D gene is TRBD2 (7 bases). Germline-derived CDR1 and CDR2 are KGHSH and LQKENI. Trimming shortened V by 3 bases and J by 0 bases, and 15 bases separated the two germline ends. The CDR3 covers 16 residues. The CDR3 nucleotides read TGTGCCAGCTCACCGGGAGGGGGGCCTAGCTCCTACGAGCAGTACTTC. It codes for CASSPGGGPSSYEQYF.

The gene calls are TRBV15 and TRBJ1-1, with D perhaps TRBD1 (5 bases). CDR1 is LNHNV, CDR2 YYDKDF, per germline (reference sequence). V was trimmed by 0 bases and J by 1 base, leaving 21 bases between them. The CDR3 is 19 amino acids. In nucleotides, the CDR3 is TGTGCCACCAGCAGAGATTCGGGGGGAATGGCTACTTGGAACACTGAAGCTTTCTTT. This sequence encodes CATSRDSGGMATWNTEAFF.

The rearrangement joins TRBV4-1 to TRBJ1-2; 8 positions match TRBD1. Germline-derived CDR1 and CDR2 are MGHRA and YSYEKL. Unmatched junction bases numbered 6, after V lost 2 bases and J lost 4 bases. The CDR3 extends over 15 amino acids. The CDR3 DNA reads as TGCGCCAGCAGCCAACCTAGGACAGGGACCTATGGCTACACCTTC. Translation: CASSQPRTGTYGYTF.